This note documents a single TCR beta chain sequence. This specimen belongs to a study of control samples from healthy donors and cancer patients. Assay: immunoSEQ multiplex PCR; the TCRdb copy retains only in-frame clones and omits some. The data hold tens of thousands of clones, with 70% to 90% observed a single time. V was cut by 3 bases and J by 4 bases, with 16 bases left in between. The CDR3 consists of 15 residues. CDR1 and CDR2 (germline): LGHNA, YSLEER. Sequenced input: blood. The clonotype was recovered from a woman aged 60-75 years in good health. This chain connects TRBV4-3 to TRBJ2-7; D may be TRBD1 (6 bases). The CDR3 protein is CASSHGTGIRYEQYF. CDR3 nucleotide sequence: TGCGCCAGCAGCCACGGCACAGGGATAAGGTACGAGCAGTACTTC.